This TCR beta chain was recovered during a study of cytomegalovirus exposure and HLA in healthy donors. Study summary: The study's early data release held 75 million to 95 million unique TCRs from HLA-typed donors. Study outcomes and limitations: The sole available immune exposure information was CMV serostatus.

As for this clone: Its antigen remains unknown.

CDR3 length: 15 amino acids. Germline CDR1 SGHDN, CDR2 FVKESK. V dropped 2 bases and J dropped 8 bases, with 15 bases sitting between them. The PCR used 60 Vbeta and 13 Jbeta primers. Method: immunoSEQ multiplex PCR; TCRdb's copy keeps in-frame clones and lacks some. In the table there are about 85,000 clones, around four fifths of which are singletons. The chain joins TRBV14 to TRBJ1-4; D possibly corresponds to TRBD1 (5 bases). The receptor was derived from a boy younger than 18 in good health and CMV-seronegative. Material for sequencing was PBMCs. CDR3 loop: CASSQTTFAGEKLFF. CDR3 DNA: TGTGCCAGCAGCCAAACCACATTCGCAGGGGAAAAACTGTTTTTT.